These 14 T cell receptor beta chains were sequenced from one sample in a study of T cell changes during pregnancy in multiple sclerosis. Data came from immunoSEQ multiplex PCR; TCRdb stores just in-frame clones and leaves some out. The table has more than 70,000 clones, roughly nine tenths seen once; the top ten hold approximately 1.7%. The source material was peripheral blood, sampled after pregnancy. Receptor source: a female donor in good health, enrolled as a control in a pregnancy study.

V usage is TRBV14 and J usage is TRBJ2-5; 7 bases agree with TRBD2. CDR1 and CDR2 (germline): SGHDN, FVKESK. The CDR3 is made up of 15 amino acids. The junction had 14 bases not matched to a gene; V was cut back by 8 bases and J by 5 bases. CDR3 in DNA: TGTGCCAGCCGTCGGGGGGACTCGTTGAAGGAGACCCAGTACTTC. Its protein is CASRRGDSLKETQYF.

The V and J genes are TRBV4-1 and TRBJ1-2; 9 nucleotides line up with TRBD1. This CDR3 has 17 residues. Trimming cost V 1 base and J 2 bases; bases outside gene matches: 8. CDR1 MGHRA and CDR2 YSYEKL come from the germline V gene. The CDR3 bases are TGCGCCAGCAGCCAAGTGGGAACCGGGACAGGGAACTATGGCTACACCTTC. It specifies CASSQVGTGTGNYGYTF.

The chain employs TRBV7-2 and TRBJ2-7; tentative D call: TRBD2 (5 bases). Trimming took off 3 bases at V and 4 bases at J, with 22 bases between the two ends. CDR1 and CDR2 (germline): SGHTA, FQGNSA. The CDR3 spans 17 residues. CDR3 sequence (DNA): TGTGCCAGCAGCTTCACCGTCCTAAATCGAGGGAGATACGAGCAGTACTTC. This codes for CASSFTVLNRGRYEQYF.

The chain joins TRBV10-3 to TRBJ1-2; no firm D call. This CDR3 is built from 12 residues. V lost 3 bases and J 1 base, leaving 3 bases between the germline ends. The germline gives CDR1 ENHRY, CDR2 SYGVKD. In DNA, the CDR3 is TGTGCCATCAGTGACGGTAACTATGGCTACACCTTC. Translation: CAISDGNYGYTF.

CDR3 loop: CASSDPGTSGHEQYF. The CDR3 DNA reads as TGTGCCAGCAGCGACCCCGGGACTAGCGGGCACGAGCAGTACTTC. The genes are TRBV9 and TRBJ2-7, with 12 bases aligning to TRBD2. Germline loops: CDR1 SGDLS, CDR2 YYNGEE. Unmatched junction bases numbered 6, after V lost 3 bases and J lost 5 bases. The CDR3 consists of 15 residues.

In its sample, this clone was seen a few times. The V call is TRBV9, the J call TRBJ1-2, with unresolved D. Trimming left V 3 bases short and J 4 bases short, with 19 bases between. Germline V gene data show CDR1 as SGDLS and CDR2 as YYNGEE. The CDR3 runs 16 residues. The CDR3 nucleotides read TGTGCCAGCAGCGCGTCGTCGGGGTTCACGGTCTATGGCTACACCTTC. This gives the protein CASSASSGFTVYGYTF.

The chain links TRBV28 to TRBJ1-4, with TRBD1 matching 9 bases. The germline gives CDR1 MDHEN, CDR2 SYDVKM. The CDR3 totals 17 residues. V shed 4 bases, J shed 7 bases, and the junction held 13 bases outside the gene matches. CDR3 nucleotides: TGTGCCAGCAGTTCGTCCCGGGACAGGGTTGGGTTTGAAAAACTGTTTTTT. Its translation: CASSSSRDRVGFEKLFF. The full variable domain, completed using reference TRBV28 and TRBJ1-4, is DVKVTQSSRYLVKRTGEKVFLECVQDMDHENMFWYRQDPGLGLRLIYFSYDVKMKEKGDIPEGYSVSREKKERFSLILESASTNQTSMYLCASSSSRDRVGFEKLFFGSGTQLSVL.

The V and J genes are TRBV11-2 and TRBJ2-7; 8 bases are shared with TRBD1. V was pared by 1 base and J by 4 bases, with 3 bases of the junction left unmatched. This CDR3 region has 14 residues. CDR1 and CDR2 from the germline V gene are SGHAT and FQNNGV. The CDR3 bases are TGTGCCAGCAGCTTAGGGACAGGGATTTACGAGCAGTACTTC. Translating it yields CASSLGTGIYEQYF.

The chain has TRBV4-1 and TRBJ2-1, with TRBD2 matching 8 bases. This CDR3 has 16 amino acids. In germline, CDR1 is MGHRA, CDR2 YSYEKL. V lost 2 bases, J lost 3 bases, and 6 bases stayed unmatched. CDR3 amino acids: CASSQPPSGGYNEQFF. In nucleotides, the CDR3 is TGCGCCAGCAGCCAACCCCCCAGCGGGGGCTACAATGAGCAGTTCTTC.

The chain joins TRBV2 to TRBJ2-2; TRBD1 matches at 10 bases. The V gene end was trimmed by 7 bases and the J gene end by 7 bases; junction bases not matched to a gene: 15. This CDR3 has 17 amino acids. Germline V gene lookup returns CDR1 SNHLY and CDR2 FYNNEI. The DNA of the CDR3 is TGTGCCAGCACCCCTACTGTGGGGACAGGGGTCCTCGGGGAGCTGTTTTTT. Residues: CASTPTVGTGVLGELFF. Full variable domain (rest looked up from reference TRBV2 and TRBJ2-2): EPEVTQTPSHQVTQMGQEVILRCVPISNHLYFYWYRQILGQKVEFLVSFYNNEISEKSEIFDDQFSVERPDGSNFTLKIRSTKLEDSAMYFCASTPTVGTGVLGELFFGEGSRLTVL.

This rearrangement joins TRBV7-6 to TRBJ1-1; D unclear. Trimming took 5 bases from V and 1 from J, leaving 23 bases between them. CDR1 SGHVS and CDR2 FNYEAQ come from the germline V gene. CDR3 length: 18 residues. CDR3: CASSPQAGSVNRNTEAFF. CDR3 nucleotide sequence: TGTGCCAGCAGCCCGCAGGCGGGGTCGGTAAACCGGAACACTGAAGCTTTCTTT.

CDR3 DNA sequence: TGTGCCAGCAGTGGGACAGAAAGCTATGGCTACACCTTC. It codes for CASSGTESYGYTF. The V call is TRBV28, the J call TRBJ1-2; TRBD1 matches at 7 bases. This CDR3 region has 13 residues. V lost 5 bases and J lost 4; bases outside the gene matches: 4. Germline V gene sequence: CDR1 MDHEN, CDR2 SYDVKM.

The CDR3: CASSLGLAGGLSTDTQYF. The DNA for the CDR3 is TGTGCCAGCAGCTTAGGGCTAGCGGGGGGTCTGAGCACAGATACGCAGTATTTT. The chain links TRBV11-2 to TRBJ2-3; the match to TRBD2 covers 11 bases. Germline lookup yields CDR1 SGHAT and CDR2 FQNNGV. The CDR3 runs 18 residues. V shed 1 base, J shed 0 bases, and the junction held 6 bases outside the gene matches.

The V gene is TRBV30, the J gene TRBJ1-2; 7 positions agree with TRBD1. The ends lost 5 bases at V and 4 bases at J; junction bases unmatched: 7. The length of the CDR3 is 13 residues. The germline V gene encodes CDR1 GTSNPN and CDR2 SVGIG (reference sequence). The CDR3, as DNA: TGTGCCTGGGGCCGGGACAGCTTCTATGGCTACACCTTC. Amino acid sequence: CAWGRDSFYGYTF.